This TCR beta chain emerged from a study of T-cell memory formation after mild COVID-19 (dated by TCRdb to about 2021). Some background on the complete study: TCR sequence clusters from the two donors were found to be largely donor specific. Two young, previously healthy adult volunteers made up the cohort, one male and one female. In two donors, T-cell clones that expanded and contracted after mild COVID-19 were followed by sequencing TCRalpha and TCRbeta repertoires longitudinally. The investigation overall reported the following: Clones that contracted from day 15 to 85 showed balanced CD4/CD8 phenotypes, whereas a second wave of clones that expanded from day 15 to 37 leaned towards CD4+. Contracting CD4+ clones were located mainly in the CM and EM memory subsets, whereas CD8+ clones were found to be enriched in EMRA. The study included only a couple of mild cases, and larger cohorts that include severe cases with pre-infection samples were judged to be necessary. Some responding clones were detected in pre-infection memory, which suggested that pre-existing cross-reactive memory T cells had joined the SARS-CoV-2 response. SARS-CoV-2 specificity was not confirmed for the second-wave clones peaking on day 37.

Ficoll-Paque density gradient centrifugation was used to isolate PBMCs. Ends trimmed: V by 6 bases, J by 3 bases; bases unmatched to a gene: 13. The CDR3 numbers 16 residues from cysteine through phenylalanine. This entry keeps only the CDR3 DNA: 48 bases, framed from base 1. CDR1 MNHEY and CDR2 SVGEGT are derived from the germline V gene. For sequencing, an Illumina NovaSeq 6000 was employed. TCRalpha and TCRbeta cDNA libraries were built by 5'RACE with constant-segment primers, adding sample barcodes and unique molecular identifiers. Trizol reagent was used to extract RNA from every sample. Amplification of the libraries took two PCR steps, and the second step added a second sample barcode plus Illumina TruSeq adapters. The libraries were sequenced on an Illumina NovaSeq using 2 x 150 bp paired-end reads. The published analysis was carried out like this. Reads were demultiplexed and collapsed into UMI-guided consensus sequences with migec v1.2.7. Using mixcr v2.1.11, UMI consensuses were aligned to TRA and TRB V and J templates and then assembled into clonotypes. A clonotype was counted as expanded or contracted only if both edgeR and NoisET called the change significant, with noise models trained on biological replicates. For edgeR calls, the cutoffs were a false discovery rate-adjusted p below 0.01 and a log2 fold-change threshold of 1. As an exploratory analysis of dynamics, max-normalized trajectories of the 1000 most abundant clonotypes were examined by PCA with hierarchical clustering. Separately sequenced CD4+ and CD8+ repertoires were used to assign a CD4 or CD8 phenotype to each responding clone. TCRdb applied fastp at Q25 and MiXCR to the public reads, then kept only in-frame beta chains. CDR3 protein duplicates are merged, each entry listing the most common genes and DNA. The V and J calls reflect TCRdb's pipeline rather than the authors' work. The table for this sample lists around 390,000 distinct CDR3 sequences; more than 15% of them were counted only once. About 22% of the sample comes from the top ten.

This clonotype has more than one count but fewer than ten. The target of this receptor is not known. Per-base qualities were not stored, and no clone one base away is much larger. This sequence originates from a man between 18 and 35 years old who had mild COVID-19 (a few samples of this study predate the infection). The sample titles of this study are shuffled in the database, so cell type and time point are left out; the donor was told from shared clones. This chain joins TRBV6-2 or TRBV6-3 to TRBJ1-1, with TRBD1 identical over 7 junction bases. The source material was PBMCs or a T cell subset sorted from them (not recorded which). The CDR3 in this case is CASSPDRAPGDTEAFF. The bases read TGTGCCAGCAGCCCCGACAGGGCCCCAGGGGACACTGAAGCTTTCTTT.